The 25 T cell receptor beta chains reported below all come from one sample, sequenced in a study of blood T cell repertoires in COVID-19. The assay was immunoSEQ multiplex PCR, and TCRdb's table has in-frame clones only and misses some. The table shows about 310,000 clones, with about nine tenths occurring only once. The source material was PBMCs or T cells enriched from blood (not recorded which). The receptors here all came from a woman aged 30 to 39 who had recovered from COVID-19.

The chain joins TRBV5-1 to TRBJ1-1; no definite D call. The CDR3 totals 13 residues. V lost 1 base to trimming and J lost 8 bases, with 12 bases between them. Germline lookup yields CDR1 SGHRS and CDR2 YFSETQ. CDR3 DNA sequence: TGCGCCAGCAGCTTGAATCAGGTGATGGAAGCTTTCTTT. It specifies CASSLNQVMEAFF.

This chain uses TRBV7-2 with TRBJ2-7; 7 positions agree with TRBD2. This CDR3 has 15 amino acids. With V trimmed by 10 bases and J by 2 bases, 14 bases remained unmatched. CDR1 is SGHTA, CDR2 FQGNSA, per germline. This chain's CDR3 is CAIHSAGGRAYEQYF. The CDR3 coding sequence is TGTGCCATTCATTCGGCAGGCGGGAGAGCCTACGAGCAGTACTTC.

The CDR3 sequence is CASSLTGFSEAFF. The CDR3 DNA reads as TGTGCCAGCAGCTTGACAGGGTTCTCTGAAGCTTTCTTT. The J gene is TRBJ1-1, the V gene TRBV7-8; 7 nucleotides align to TRBD1. The CDR3 covers 13 residues. Looked up from germline, CDR1 is SGHVS and CDR2 is FQNEAQ. V lost 3 bases, J lost 6 bases, and 4 bases stayed unmatched.

The chain links TRBV7-9 to TRBJ1-6; D gene ambiguous. The germline gives CDR1 SEHNR, CDR2 FQNEAQ (reference sequence). This CDR3 has 13 residues. Trimming cost V 3 bases and J 7 bases, with 7 bases left between them. CDR3 in DNA: TGTGCCAGCAGCTTGGGCTCCAATTCACCCCTCCACTTT. Protein product: CASSLGSNSPLHF.

The chain links TRBV7-9 to TRBJ1-1; 8 bases are a match to TRBD1. J was trimmed by 1 base and V by 1 base; bases with no gene match: 8. Germline V lookup: CDR1 SEHNR, CDR2 FQNEAQ (reference sequence). This CDR3 has 17 amino acids. In DNA, the CDR3 is TGTGCCAGCAGCTTAGGTCCCGGGACAGGTGGGAACACTGAAGCTTTCTTT. Translated, it gives CASSLGPGTGGNTEAFF.

The chain employs TRBV5-4 and TRBJ1-2, with 8 positions matching TRBD1. The CDR3 has 14 residues. Germline assignment: CDR1 SGHNT and CDR2 YYREEE (reference sequence). Germline trimming cut 6 bases from V and 2 bases from J; bases unmatched to any gene: 6. The chain's CDR3 is CASTRQGTNYGYTF. The CDR3 nucleotides are TGTGCCAGCACCCGACAGGGGACGAACTATGGCTACACCTTC.

This chain joins TRBV5-1 and TRBJ1-3; D call uncertain. Trimming left V 0 bases short and J 1 base short, with 17 bases between. The CDR3 totals 18 residues. Looked up from germline, CDR1 is SGHRS and CDR2 is YFSETQ. CDR3 bases: TGCGCCAGCAGCTTGGTCGGCGGCGGGCAGAAATCTGGAAACACCATATATTTT. Amino acid sequence: CASSLVGGGQKSGNTIYF.

The rearrangement joins TRBV5-1 to TRBJ2-7; 8 bases map to TRBD2. This CDR3 spans 15 amino acids. Germline-derived CDR1 and CDR2 are SGHRS and YFSETQ. Unmatched junction bases numbered 8, after V lost 0 bases and J lost 6 bases. CDR3 nucleotide sequence: TGCGCCAGCAGCTTGGGAGCAGCGGGAGTGCGCGAGCAGTACTTC. Amino acid sequence: CASSLGAAGVREQYF.

This rearrangement joins TRBV6-4 to TRBJ2-1, with a weak D call TRBD2 (5 bases). Looked up from germline, CDR1 is MRHNA and CDR2 is SNTAGT. Trimming removed 2 bases at V and 8 bases at J, with 10 bases between. The CDR3 contains 13 residues. CDR3 residues: CASSDEGGHEQFF. DNA for the CDR3: TGTGCCAGCAGTGACGAGGGCGGGCATGAGCAGTTCTTC.

The J gene is TRBJ1-2, the V gene TRBV13, with D possibly being TRBD1 (6 bases). Germline V gene sequence: CDR1 PRHDT, CDR2 FYEKMQ (reference sequence). V lost 3 bases to trimming and J lost 1 base, with 12 bases between them. This CDR3 is 15 amino acids long. CDR3 nucleotides: TGTGCCAGCAGCTTGGACAGCTCCAATAACTATGGCTACACCTTC. It is translated as CASSLDSSNNYGYTF.

With regard to this clone: Other DNA sequences in the sample encode the same CDR3. This chain joins TRBV5-8 and TRBJ2-5; 11 nucleotides align to TRBD1. J was trimmed by 4 bases and V by 2 bases; bases with no gene match: 4. Germline assignment: CDR1 SGHTS and CDR2 YDEGEE. CDR3 length: 15 amino acids. CDR3 sequence: CASSLGQGARETQYF. The CDR3 DNA reads TGTGCCAGCAGCTTAGGACAGGGGGCGAGAGAGACCCAGTACTTC.

This chain joins TRBV5-6 and TRBJ2-7; 10 nucleotides agree with TRBD1. The V gene's germline CDR1 is SGHDT and CDR2 YYEEEE. The CDR3 has 14 amino acids. J gave up 6 bases and V 2 bases, and 5 bases lay outside the gene matches. In DNA form, the CDR3 reads TGTGCCAGCAGCTTCGGGACAGGGGCTCGCGAGCAGTACTTC. Amino acids: CASSFGTGAREQYF.

This chain links TRBV4-3 with TRBJ2-4, with D maybe TRBD2 (5 bases). V was cut by 0 bases and J by 0 bases, with 12 bases left in between. The CDR3 totals 17 residues. The germline CDR1 and CDR2 sequences are LGHNA and YSLEER. The CDR3 spells CASSQDPPGIAKNIQYF. For the CDR3, the DNA is TGCGCCAGCAGCCAAGATCCCCCCGGGATAGCCAAAAACATTCAGTACTTC.

CDR3 in amino acids: CASSSLAGGNNEQFF. Written as DNA, the CDR3 is TGTGCCAGCAGCAGCTTAGCGGGAGGTAACAATGAGCAGTTCTTC. The rearrangement joins TRBV9 to TRBJ2-1; 10 nucleotides match TRBD2. V shed 4 bases, J shed 5 bases, and the junction held 6 bases outside the gene matches. The germline CDR1 and CDR2 sequences are SGDLS and YYNGEE. The CDR3 runs to 15 residues.

The V and J genes are TRBV27 and TRBJ1-5, with D perhaps matching TRBD1 (6 bases). The CDR3 is made up of 14 amino acids. Trimming cost V 4 bases and J 6 bases, with 13 bases left between them. CDR1 MNHEY and CDR2 SMNVEV come from the germline V gene (reference sequence). For the CDR3, the DNA is TGTGCCAGCAGTTCCCAGGGGAAGAGTCAGCCCCAGCATTTT. Translating it yields CASSSQGKSQPQHF.

The CDR3 spells CASRQTGLVGYTF. The CDR3 nucleotides read TGTGCCAGCAGGCAGACAGGGCTGGTTGGCTACACCTTC. The rearrangement uses TRBV28 and TRBJ1-2, with TRBD1 matching 7 bases. V shed 6 bases, J shed 7 bases, and the junction held 8 bases outside the gene matches. CDR1 and CDR2 (germline): MDHEN, SYDVKM. This CDR3 contains 13 residues.

The rearrangement links TRBV5-5 to TRBJ1-4; 11 nucleotides agree with TRBD1. CDR1 and CDR2 from the germline V gene are SGHKS and YYEKEE (reference sequence). This CDR3 is 15 amino acids long. V lost 3 bases and J lost 7; bases outside the gene matches: 5. CDR3 nucleotides: TGTGCCAGCAGCTCCGGGGACAGGGGGGCTGAAAAACTGTTTTTT. Amino acids: CASSSGDRGAEKLFF.

The rearrangement uses TRBV4-1 and TRBJ2-3, with D perhaps TRBD2 (5 bases). This CDR3 has 15 amino acids. Germline V gene data show CDR1 as MGHRA and CDR2 as YSYEKL. Trimming stripped 2 bases from V and 3 bases from J, with 12 bases between. CDR3: CASSQPLGRTDTQYF. In nucleotides, the CDR3 is TGCGCCAGCAGCCAACCCCTAGGGAGAACAGATACGCAGTATTTT.

The gene calls are TRBV27 and TRBJ1-2; the match to TRBD1 covers 8 bases. The CDR3 extends over 13 amino acids. V gave up 7 bases and J gave up 8 bases; unmatched junction bases: 9. Per germline, CDR1 MNHEY and CDR2 SMNVEV (reference sequence). The CDR3 DNA is TGTGCCAGCATGGCGTCTGGACAGGGAGGCTACACCTTC. It translates to CASMASGQGGYTF.

This clone was counted only a few times. The V gene is TRBV7-2, the J gene TRBJ1-2; 10 nucleotides agree with TRBD1. V shed 6 bases, J shed 5 bases, and the junction held 6 bases outside the gene matches. The length of the CDR3 is 14 residues. The germline V gene has CDR1 SGHTA and CDR2 FQGNSA. The CDR3 region has the DNA TGTGCCAGCAGTCATACGGGACAGGGGTATGGCTACACCTTC. This sequence encodes CASSHTGQGYGYTF.

The V call is TRBV18, the J call TRBJ1-5, with 11 nucleotides matching TRBD1. The ends lost 6 bases at V and 6 bases at J; junction bases unmatched: 7. This CDR3 comprises 15 residues. Germline lookup yields CDR1 KGHSH and CDR2 LQKENI. The CDR3: CASSPGQGVAQPQHF. In nucleotides, the CDR3 is TGTGCCAGCTCTCCGGGACAGGGGGTTGCTCAGCCCCAGCATTTT.

This clone appeared a single time. V usage is TRBV6-2 or TRBV6-3 and J usage is TRBJ1-4, with 8 bases aligning to TRBD1. The CDR3 contains 19 residues. Per the germline V gene, CDR1 is MNHEY and CDR2 is SVGEGT. V lost 1 base, J lost 8 bases, and 18 bases stayed unmatched. The CDR3: CASSYYTRGPEVSGEKLFF. The CDR3 DNA reads TGTGCCAGCAGTTACTACACCAGGGGGCCCGAGGTATCGGGGGAAAAACTGTTTTTT.

The chain couples TRBV5-1 to TRBJ1-1; D ambiguous. The CDR3 loop spans 11 amino acids. Germline V CDR1 and CDR2: SGHRS, YFSETQ. Trimming took 4 bases from V and 9 from J, leaving 10 bases between them. The CDR3 sequence: CASSNQLQAFF. The CDR3 region has the DNA TGCGCCAGCAGCAACCAACTCCAAGCTTTCTTT.

This rearrangement joins TRBV7-9 to TRBJ2-1; TRBD2 agrees at 9 bases. The CDR3 totals 17 residues. V lost 1 base and J lost 5; bases outside the gene matches: 9. The germline CDR1 and CDR2 sequences are SEHNR and FQNEAQ (reference sequence). CDR3 nucleotides: TGTGCCAGCAGCTTAGATGTTTCGGCGGGAGGGGACAATGAGCAGTTCTTC. Translation: CASSLDVSAGGDNEQFF.

This clone was counted a single time. Other DNA sequences in this sample translate to the same CDR3. V gene TRBV9 combines with J gene TRBJ2-1; TRBD1 matches 7 bases. In germline, CDR1 is SGDLS, CDR2 YYNGEE. With 7 bases clipped from V and 7 bases from J, the junction kept 8 bases outside the gene matches. The length of the CDR3 is 13 residues. CDR3 in DNA: TGTGCCAGCTCCGGGACAGTGTATAATGAGCAGTTCTTC. Its protein is CASSGTVYNEQFF.